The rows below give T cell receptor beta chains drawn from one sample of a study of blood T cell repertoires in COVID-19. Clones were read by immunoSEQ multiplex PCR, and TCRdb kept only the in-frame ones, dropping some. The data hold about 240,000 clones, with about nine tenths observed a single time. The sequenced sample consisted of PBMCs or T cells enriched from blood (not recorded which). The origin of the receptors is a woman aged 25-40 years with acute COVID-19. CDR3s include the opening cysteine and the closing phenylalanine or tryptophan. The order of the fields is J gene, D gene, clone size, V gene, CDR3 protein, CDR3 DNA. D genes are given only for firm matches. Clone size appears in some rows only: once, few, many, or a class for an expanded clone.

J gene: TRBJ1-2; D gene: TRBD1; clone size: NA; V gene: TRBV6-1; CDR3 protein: CASSERDRDGALYGYTF; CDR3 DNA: TGTGCCAGCAGTGAAAGGGACAGGGATGGGGCCTTATATGGCTACACCTTC
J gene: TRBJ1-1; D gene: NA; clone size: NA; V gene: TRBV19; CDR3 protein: CASKMSRGDTEAFF; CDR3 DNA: TGTGCCAGTAAGATGTCCCGGGGGGACACTGAAGCTTTCTTT
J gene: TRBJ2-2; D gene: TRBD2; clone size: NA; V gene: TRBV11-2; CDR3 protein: CASSRTSGGASRSGELFF; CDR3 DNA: TGTGCCAGCAGCAGGACTAGCGGGGGGGCCTCGAGATCCGGGGAGCTGTTTTTT
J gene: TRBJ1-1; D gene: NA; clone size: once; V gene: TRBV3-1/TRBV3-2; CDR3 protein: CASSYSVNLNTEAFF; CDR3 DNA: TGTGCCAGCAGCTACTCCGTGAACTTGAACACTGAAGCTTTCTTT
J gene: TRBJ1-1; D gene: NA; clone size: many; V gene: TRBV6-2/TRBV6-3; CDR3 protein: CASSRTLEGYTEAFF; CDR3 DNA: TGTGCCAGCAGCCGCACCCTGGAGGGTTACACGGAAGCTTTCTTT
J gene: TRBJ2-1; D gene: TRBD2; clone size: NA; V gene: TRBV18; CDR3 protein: CASSQTSGGAGNEQFF; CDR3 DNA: TGTGCCAGCTCACAGACTAGCGGGGGGGCCGGTAATGAGCAGTTCTTC
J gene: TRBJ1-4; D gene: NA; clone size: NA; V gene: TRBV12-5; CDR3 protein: CASGFSNEKLFF; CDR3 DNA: TGTGCTAGTGGTTTCAGTAATGAAAAACTGTTTTTT
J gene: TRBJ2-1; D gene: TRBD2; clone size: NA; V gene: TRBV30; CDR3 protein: CAWSVSTSGGYNEQFF; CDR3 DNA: TGTGCCTGGAGTGTCTCGACTAGCGGGGGTTACAATGAGCAGTTCTTC
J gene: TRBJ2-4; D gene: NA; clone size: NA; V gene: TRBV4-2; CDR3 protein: CASSPHRENLEYIQYF; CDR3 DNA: TGTGCCAGCAGCCCTCACAGGGAGAACTTGGAATACATTCAGTACTTC
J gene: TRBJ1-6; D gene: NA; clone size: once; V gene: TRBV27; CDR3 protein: CASSFWGPDSPLHF; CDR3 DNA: TGTGCCAGCAGTTTTTGGGGGCCTGATTCACCCCTCCACTTT
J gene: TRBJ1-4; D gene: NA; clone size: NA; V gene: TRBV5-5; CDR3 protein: CASSLSGLVNEKLFF; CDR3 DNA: TGTGCCAGCAGCTTGTCCGGGTTAGTTAACGAAAAACTGTTTTTT
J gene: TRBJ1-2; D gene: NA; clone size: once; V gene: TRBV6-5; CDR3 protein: CASSQRAVTRVPVFF; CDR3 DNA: TGTGCCAGCAGCCAGAGAGCTGTTACTCGGGTCCCTGTCTTCTTC